This entry describes one T cell receptor (beta chain). This clone was detected once. The antigen it recognizes is unknown. Per-base qualities were not stored, and no clone one base away is much larger. Other nucleotide sequences in the sample specify the same CDR3. Using the deep immunoSEQ assay, TCR CDR3 regions were amplified from genomic DNA by multiplex PCR. Genomic DNA extracted from each cell subset was distributed evenly over all wells of several immunoSEQ 96-well plates, and each plate served as one replicate. For sorted subsets, approximately 0.2 ug of genomic DNA, equivalent to tens of thousands of T cell genomes, went into each replicate PCR. Purified libraries were measured with a Qubit 3.0 fluorometer, size-checked on a Bioanalyzer 2100, and measured again with the KAPA Library Quantification kit. A separate single-read 150-cycle Illumina NextSeq 550 flow cell was used to sequence each immunoSEQ 96-well plate. Regarding the original processing steps: The immunoSEQ output contained only junctional sequences without quality scores, so filtering could not match that applied to full-length reads. To assign V/J genes and CDR3, sequences were annotated using PyIR, a Python wrapper for IgBLAST v1.9, with IMGT germline references. Any read was removed if the V/J assignment was weak (E-value above 1e-6), the CDR3 was missing, or the read contained stop codons, out-of-frame junctions, or ambiguous translated residues. V3J clonotypes were defined as sequences sharing an identical inferred V gene, J gene, and CDR3 amino acid sequence. To compute the percentage overlap between repertoires, the number of shared unique clonotypes was divided by the size of the smaller repertoire. Repertoire richness was assessed with RTK rarefaction, the Chao1 estimator, and Recon v2.1 estimates of unobserved clonotypes. For all TCRbeta clonotypes obtained by the gDNA method from a few donors, generation probabilities were computed with OLGA. TCRdb re-hosts the immuneACCESS table, in-frame sequences only. Its copies lack some clones; in the studies checked, an unresolved V gene accounts for under half of them, and the cause for the rest is not known. For V, J and clone size, that table is used; D and trimming come from the DNA. This sample has 650,000 to 750,000 clones in its table, and around 72% of those were observed once. Roughly 1.8% of the sample is held by the ten biggest clonotypes.

Based on the germline V gene, the CDR1 and CDR2 sequences are MGHRA and YSYEKL. The cysteine opens and the phenylalanine closes a CDR3 of 16 amino acids. Only the CDR3 DNA is retained, 48 bases long and in frame from the first base. The germline V end is reduced by 0 bases and the J end by 0 bases; junction bases left unmatched: 4. This entry is derived from a study of shared clonotypes between healthy human individuals (dated by TCRdb to 2020 to 2021). As for the study more broadly: Three men and two women, aged 18 to 49 years, made up the cohort. For each donor, CD4 naive and CD4 memory were each run on three plates, CD8 naive on two plates, and CD8 memory on one plate. Libraries were prepared and TCR repertoires were sequenced by different laboratories using diverse techniques, in order to increase sequencing depth and limit assay-specific biases. To estimate repertoire size and how much clonotype sharing occurs between individuals, the study deeply sequenced the blood TCR repertoires of about 5 healthy adults. Leukapheresis yielded between about 0.9 and 9 billion PBMCs per donor.

Results and caveats for the whole study, not just this receptor: Sharing across several donors was observed for about 4.8% of naive CD4, under 4% of naive CD8, over 2% of memory CD4, and less than 0.45% of memory CD8 clonotypes. Clonotypes shared by all four sorted-subset donors showed higher generation probabilities than non-shared clonotypes. Because the study included only a small number of donors, the genetic and exposure-history diversity represented was limited. Naive subsets generally had larger estimated clonotype richness than memory subsets did. Pairwise subsampling indicated that sequencing depth was expected to affect the degree of clonotype sharing among donors. Even with the large sequencing depth, rarefaction of the sorted-subset datasets indicated that sequencing was incomplete. Only blood was sampled, and tissue TCR repertoires likely differ from those in blood.

The donors were healthy, HIV-negative adults with no recently reported acute infections or vaccinations. Only Caucasian adults living in Nashville, Tennessee, USA were represented among the donors. Magnetic negative selection was used to enrich CD4+ T cells, after which naive cells were positively selected on CD45RA and the negative fraction became the memory subset. After blood collection by leukapheresis, PBMCs were isolated using Ficoll-Histopaque density gradient centrifugation and then cryopreserved in the vapor phase of liquid nitrogen. Purity and quantity of every magnetically sorted T cell population were checked by analytical flow cytometry. Genomic DNA was isolated from each sorted fraction and quantified by UV absorbance on a Nanodrop 2000c.

The V and J genes are TRBV4-1 and TRBJ2-7, with TRBD2 matching 8 junction bases. This TCR derives from a woman aged 30 to 39 in good health. Input material: memory CD4+ T cells sorted from blood. This specimen's cell subset or site label, interpreted: CD45RA-negative fraction. At the DNA level, the sequence is TGCGCCAGCAGCCAAGAGAAGGCGGGAGGCTCCTACGAGCAGTACTTC. It encodes CASSQEKAGGSYEQYF.